Listed here are 3 T cell receptor beta chains from one sample, sequenced in a study of Graves' ophthalmopathy and Graves' hyperthyroidism. Researchers took RNA transcripts and amplified TCR beta CDR3 regions from them. First-round RT-PCR employed HTBI primers, with a second-round multiplex PCR after it. TCRdb processed the multiplex PCR reads anew with MiXCR; each CDR3 protein has one entry. Of 150,000 to 200,000 distinct CDR3 sequences listed, 35% to 50% are singletons. What was sequenced was peripheral blood. The receptors were sampled from a man aged 25 to 40 with Graves' ophthalmopathy.

This clonotype was detected many times. J is TRBJ2-7 and V is TRBV6-2 or TRBV6-3; D may be TRBD2 (5 bases). CDR1 and CDR2 from the germline V gene are MNHEY and SVGEGT. Trimming left V 2 bases short and J 6 bases short, with 17 bases between. This CDR3 region has 15 residues. CDR3 nucleotide sequence: TGTGCCAGCAGTTACGGTCCAGCGGACCGATCCGAGCAGTACTTC. It codes for CASSYGPADRSEQYF.

The V gene is TRBV15, the J gene TRBJ2-7; no reliable D call. Trimming shortened V by 0 bases and J by 2 bases, and 11 bases separated the two germline ends. Germline-derived CDR1 and CDR2 are LNHNV and YYDKDF (reference sequence). The CDR3 totals 15 residues. The CDR3 loop is CATSRDPGRTYEQYF. The CDR3 DNA sequence: TGTGCCACCAGCAGAGATCCTGGACGGACCTACGAGCAGTACTTC.

The CDR3 loop is CASSQSWAQETQYF. The CDR3 coding sequence is TGCGCCAGCAGCCAATCCTGGGCTCAAGAGACCCAGTACTTC. The V gene is TRBV4-1, the J gene TRBJ2-5; D is uncertain. Germline V gene data show CDR1 as MGHRA and CDR2 as YSYEKL. Trimming left V 2 bases short and J 2 bases short, with 9 bases between. The CDR3 length is 14 residues.